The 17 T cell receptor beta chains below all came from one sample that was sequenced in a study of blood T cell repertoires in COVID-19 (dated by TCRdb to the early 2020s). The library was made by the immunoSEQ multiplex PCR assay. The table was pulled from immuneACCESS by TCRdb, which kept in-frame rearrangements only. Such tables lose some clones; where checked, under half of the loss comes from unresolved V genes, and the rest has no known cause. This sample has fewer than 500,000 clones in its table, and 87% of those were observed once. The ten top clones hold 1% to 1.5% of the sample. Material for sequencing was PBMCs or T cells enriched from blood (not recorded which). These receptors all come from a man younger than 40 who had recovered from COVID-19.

CDR3 in amino acids: CASSLGGQVNTGELFF. The CDR3 DNA is TGTGCCAGCAGCTTAGGGGGCCAGGTGAACACCGGGGAGCTGTTTTTT. This chain connects TRBV7-9 to TRBJ2-2, with D possibly being TRBD1 (5 bases). The V end was cut by 1 base, the J end by 1 base, with 10 bases between. Germline V gene data show CDR1 as SEHNR and CDR2 as FQNEAQ (reference sequence). This CDR3 has 16 residues.

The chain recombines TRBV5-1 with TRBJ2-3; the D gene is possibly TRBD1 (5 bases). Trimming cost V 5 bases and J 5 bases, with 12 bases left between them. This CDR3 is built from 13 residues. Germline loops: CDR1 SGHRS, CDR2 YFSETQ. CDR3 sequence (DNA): TGCGCCAGCAGTGCAGGGTCCATAGATACGCAGTATTTT. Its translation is CASSAGSIDTQYF.

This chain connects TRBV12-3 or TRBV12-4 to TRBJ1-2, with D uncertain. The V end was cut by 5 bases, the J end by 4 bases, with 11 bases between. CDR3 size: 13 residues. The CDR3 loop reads CASSATLGYGYTF. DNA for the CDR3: TGTGCCAGCAGTGCGACACTCGGCTATGGCTACACCTTC.

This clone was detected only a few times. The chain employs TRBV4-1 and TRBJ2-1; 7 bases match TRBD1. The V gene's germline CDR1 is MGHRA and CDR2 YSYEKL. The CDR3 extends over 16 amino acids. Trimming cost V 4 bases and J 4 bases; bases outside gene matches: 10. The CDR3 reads CASSLLGQDAYNEQFF. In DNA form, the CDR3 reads TGCGCCAGCAGCCTTCTAGGACAGGACGCGTACAATGAGCAGTTCTTC.

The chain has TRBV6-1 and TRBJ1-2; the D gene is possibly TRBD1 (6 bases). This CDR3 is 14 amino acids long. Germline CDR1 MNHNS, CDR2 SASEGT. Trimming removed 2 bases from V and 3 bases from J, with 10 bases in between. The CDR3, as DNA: TGTGCCAGCAGTGAATCGTCAGGGGACTATGGCTACACCTTC. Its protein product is CASSESSGDYGYTF.

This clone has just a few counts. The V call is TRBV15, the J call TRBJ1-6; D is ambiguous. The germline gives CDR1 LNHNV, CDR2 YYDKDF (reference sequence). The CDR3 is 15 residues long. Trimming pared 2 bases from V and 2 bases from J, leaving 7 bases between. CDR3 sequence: CATSRQAAYNSPLHF. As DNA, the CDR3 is TGTGCCACCAGCAGACAGGCCGCCTATAATTCACCCCTCCACTTT.

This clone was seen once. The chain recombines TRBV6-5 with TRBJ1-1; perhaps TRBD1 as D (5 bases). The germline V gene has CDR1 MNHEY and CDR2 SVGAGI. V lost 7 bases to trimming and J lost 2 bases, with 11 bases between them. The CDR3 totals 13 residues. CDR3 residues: CASTATVNTEAFF. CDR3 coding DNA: TGTGCCAGCACCGCGACAGTAAACACTGAAGCTTTCTTT.

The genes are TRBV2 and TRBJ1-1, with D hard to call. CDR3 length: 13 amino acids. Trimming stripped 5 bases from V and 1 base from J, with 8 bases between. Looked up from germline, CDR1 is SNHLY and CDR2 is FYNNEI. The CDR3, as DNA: TGTGCCAGCAGTCTCTTCGGGAACACTGAAGCTTTCTTT. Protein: CASSLFGNTEAFF.

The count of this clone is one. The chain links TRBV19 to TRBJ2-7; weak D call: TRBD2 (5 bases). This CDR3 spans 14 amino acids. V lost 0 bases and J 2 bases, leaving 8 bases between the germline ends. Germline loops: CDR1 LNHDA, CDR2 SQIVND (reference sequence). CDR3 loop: CASSIDSAAYEQYF. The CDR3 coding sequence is TGTGCCAGTAGTATAGACTCAGCGGCCTACGAGCAGTACTTC.

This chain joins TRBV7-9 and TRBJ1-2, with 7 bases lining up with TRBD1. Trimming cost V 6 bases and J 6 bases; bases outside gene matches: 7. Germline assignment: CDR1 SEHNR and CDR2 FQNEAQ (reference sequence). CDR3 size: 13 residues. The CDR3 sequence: CASSLPTGDGYTF. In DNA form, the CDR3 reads TGTGCCAGCAGTCTCCCTACAGGGGATGGCTACACCTTC.

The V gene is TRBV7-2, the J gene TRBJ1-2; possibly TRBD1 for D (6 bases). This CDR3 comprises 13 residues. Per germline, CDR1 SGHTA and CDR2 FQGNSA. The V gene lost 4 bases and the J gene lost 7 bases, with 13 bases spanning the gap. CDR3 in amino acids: CASSWTVLGGYTF. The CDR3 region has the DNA TGTGCCAGCAGCTGGACAGTTCTGGGTGGCTACACCTTC.

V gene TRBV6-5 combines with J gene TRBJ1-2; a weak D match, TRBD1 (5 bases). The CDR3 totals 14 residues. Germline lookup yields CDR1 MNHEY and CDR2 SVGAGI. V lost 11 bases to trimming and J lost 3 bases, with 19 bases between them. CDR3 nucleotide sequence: TGTGCCGCGGGGTTTCAGGGTCAGGACTATGGCTACACCTTC. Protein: CAAGFQGQDYGYTF.

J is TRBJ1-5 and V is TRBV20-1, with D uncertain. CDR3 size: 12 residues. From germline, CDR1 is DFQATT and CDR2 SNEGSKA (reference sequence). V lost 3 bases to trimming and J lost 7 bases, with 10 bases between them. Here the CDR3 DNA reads TGCAGTGCTAGTCGGTCCCAACAGCCCCAGCATTTT. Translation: CSASRSQQPQHF.

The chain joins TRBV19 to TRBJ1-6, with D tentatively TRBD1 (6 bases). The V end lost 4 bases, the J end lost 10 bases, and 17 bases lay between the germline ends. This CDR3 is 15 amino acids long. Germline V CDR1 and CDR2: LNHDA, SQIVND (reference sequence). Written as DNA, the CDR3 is TGTGCCAGTAGTAATACAGGGAGCGGGGCGTCACCCCTCCACTTT. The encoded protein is CASSNTGSGASPLHF. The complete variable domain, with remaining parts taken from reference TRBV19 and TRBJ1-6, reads DGGITQSPKYLFRKEGQNVTLSCEQNLNHDAMYWYRQDPGQGLRLIYYSQIVNDFQKGDIAEGYSVSREKKESFPLTVTSAQKNPTAFYLCASSNTGSGASPLHFGNGTRLTVT.

This CDR3 is CASSLRGSHGYTF. The CDR3 DNA follows: TGTGCCAGCAGCTTAAGGGGATCCCATGGCTACACCTTC. This chain joins TRBV7-2 and TRBJ1-2, with D perhaps TRBD1 (5 bases). Trimming removed 2 bases from V and 6 bases from J, with 10 bases in between. The CDR3 spans 13 residues. CDR1 and CDR2 (germline): SGHTA, FQGNSA.

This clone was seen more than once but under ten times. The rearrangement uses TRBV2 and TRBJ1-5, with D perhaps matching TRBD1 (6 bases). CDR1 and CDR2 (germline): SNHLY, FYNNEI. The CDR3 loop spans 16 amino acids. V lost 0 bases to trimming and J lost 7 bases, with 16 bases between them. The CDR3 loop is CASSEARSQGYQPQHF. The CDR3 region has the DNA TGTGCCAGCAGTGAAGCGCGTTCCCAGGGGTACCAGCCCCAGCATTTT.

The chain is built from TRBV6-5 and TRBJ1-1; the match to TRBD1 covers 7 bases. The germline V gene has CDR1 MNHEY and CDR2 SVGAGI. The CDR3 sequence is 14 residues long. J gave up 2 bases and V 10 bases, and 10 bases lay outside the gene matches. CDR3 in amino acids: CATGAGTANTEAFF. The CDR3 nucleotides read TGTGCCACCGGCGCCGGGACAGCAAACACTGAAGCTTTCTTT.